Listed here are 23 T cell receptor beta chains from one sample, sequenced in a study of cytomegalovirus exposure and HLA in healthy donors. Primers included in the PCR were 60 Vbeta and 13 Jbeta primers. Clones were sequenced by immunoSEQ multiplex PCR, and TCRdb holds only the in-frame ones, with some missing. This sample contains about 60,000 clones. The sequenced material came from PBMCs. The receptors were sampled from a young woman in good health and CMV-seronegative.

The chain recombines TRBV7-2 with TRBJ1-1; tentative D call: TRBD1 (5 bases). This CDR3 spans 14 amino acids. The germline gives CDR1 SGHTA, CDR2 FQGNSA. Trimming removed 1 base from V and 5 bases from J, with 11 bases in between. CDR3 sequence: CASSLGGLKTEAFF. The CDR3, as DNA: TGTGCCAGCAGCTTAGGGGGACTAAAGACTGAAGCTTTCTTT.

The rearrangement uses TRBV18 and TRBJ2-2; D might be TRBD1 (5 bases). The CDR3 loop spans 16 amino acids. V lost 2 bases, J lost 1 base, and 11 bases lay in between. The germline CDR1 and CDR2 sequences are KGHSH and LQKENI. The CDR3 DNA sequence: TGTGCCAGCTCACCATCTCAGGGTCTGAACACCGGGGAGCTGTTTTTT. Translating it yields CASSPSQGLNTGELFF.

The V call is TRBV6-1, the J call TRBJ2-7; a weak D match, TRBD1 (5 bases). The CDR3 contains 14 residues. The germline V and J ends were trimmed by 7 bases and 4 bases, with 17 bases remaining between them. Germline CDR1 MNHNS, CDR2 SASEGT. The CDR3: CASKLGQGSYEQYF. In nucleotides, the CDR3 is TGTGCCAGCAAATTGGGGCAGGGTAGTTACGAGCAGTACTTC.

The CDR3 sequence is CASSFHAGKAFF. The CDR3 nucleotides are TGTGCCAGCAGCTTTCACGCAGGTAAAGCTTTCTTT. The chain carries TRBV7-9 and TRBJ1-1; D unclear. Germline-derived CDR1 and CDR2 are SEHNR and FQNEAQ (reference sequence). V lost 3 bases to trimming and J lost 9 bases, with 11 bases between them. This CDR3 has 12 residues.

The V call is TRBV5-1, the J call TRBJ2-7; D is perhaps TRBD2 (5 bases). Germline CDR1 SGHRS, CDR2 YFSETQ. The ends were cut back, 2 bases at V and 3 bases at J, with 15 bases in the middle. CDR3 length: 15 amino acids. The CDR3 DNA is TGCGCCAGCAGCTTCCGAGGGAATATCGTCTACGAGCAGTACTTC. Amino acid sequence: CASSFRGNIVYEQYF.

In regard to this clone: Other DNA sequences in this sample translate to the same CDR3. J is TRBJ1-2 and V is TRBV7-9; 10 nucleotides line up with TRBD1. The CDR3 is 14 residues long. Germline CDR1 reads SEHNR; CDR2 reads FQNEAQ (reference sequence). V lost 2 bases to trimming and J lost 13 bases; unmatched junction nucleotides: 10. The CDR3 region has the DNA TGTGCCAGCAGCTTACCTGACCGGGACAGGGGCGGCACCTTC. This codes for CASSLPDRDRGGTF.

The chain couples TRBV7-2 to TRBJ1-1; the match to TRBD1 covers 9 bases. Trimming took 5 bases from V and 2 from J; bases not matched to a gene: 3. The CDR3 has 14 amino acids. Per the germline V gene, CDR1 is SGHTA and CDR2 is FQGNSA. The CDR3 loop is CASSLGQGNTEAFF. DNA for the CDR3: TGTGCCAGCAGCCTGGGACAGGGAAACACTGAAGCTTTCTTT.

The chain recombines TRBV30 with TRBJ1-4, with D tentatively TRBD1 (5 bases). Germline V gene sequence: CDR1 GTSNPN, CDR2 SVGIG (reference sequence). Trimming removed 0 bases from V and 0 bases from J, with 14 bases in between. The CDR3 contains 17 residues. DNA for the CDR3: TGTGCCTGGAGTGTACCACGACAGTCAACAACTAATGAAAAACTGTTTTTT. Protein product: CAWSVPRQSTTNEKLFF.

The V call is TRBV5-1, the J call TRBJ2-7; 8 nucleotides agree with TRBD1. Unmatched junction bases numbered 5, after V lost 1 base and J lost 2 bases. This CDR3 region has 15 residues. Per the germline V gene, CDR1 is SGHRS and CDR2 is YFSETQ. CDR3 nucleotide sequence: TGCGCCAGCAGCTTGAATCAGGGGGCAACCTACGAGCAGTACTTC. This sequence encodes CASSLNQGATYEQYF. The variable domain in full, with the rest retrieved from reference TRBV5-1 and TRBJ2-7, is KAGVTQTPRYLIKTRGQQVTLSCSPISGHRSVSWYQQTPGQGLQFLFEYFSETQRNKGNFPGRFSGRQFSNSRSEMNVSTLELGDSALYLCASSLNQGATYEQYFGPGTRLTVT.

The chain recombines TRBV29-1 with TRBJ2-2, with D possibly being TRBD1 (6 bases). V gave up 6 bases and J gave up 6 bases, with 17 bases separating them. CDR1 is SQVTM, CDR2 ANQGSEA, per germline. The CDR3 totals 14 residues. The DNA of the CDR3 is TGCAGCGTACCGGAACAGGGTTATTCCGGGGAGCTGTTTTTT. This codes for CSVPEQGYSGELFF.

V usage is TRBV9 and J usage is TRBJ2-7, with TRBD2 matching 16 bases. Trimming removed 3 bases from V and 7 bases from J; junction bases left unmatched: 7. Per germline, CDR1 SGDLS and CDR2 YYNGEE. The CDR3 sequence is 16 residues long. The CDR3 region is CASSGGLAGGPNEQYF. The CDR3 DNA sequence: TGTGCCAGCAGCGGGGGACTAGCGGGAGGGCCAAATGAGCAGTACTTC.

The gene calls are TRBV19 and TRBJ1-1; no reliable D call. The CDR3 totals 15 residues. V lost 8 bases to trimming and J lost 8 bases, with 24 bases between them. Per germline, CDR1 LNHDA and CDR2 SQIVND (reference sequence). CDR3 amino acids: CASRPERRAAEEAFF. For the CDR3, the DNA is TGTGCCAGTCGACCCGAGAGGAGGGCAGCTGAAGAAGCTTTCTTT.

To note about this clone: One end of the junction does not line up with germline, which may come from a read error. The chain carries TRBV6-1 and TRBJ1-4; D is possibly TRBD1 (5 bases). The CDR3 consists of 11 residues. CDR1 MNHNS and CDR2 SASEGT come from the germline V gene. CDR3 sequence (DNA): TGTGCCAGCAGAGAGAGACAGCCAGAACCCTTT. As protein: CASRERQPEPF.

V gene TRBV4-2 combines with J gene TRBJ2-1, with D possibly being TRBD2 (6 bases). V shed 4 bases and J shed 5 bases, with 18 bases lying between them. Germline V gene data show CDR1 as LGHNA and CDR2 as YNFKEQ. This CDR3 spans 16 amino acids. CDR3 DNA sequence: TGTGCCAGCAGCCTAGTAGAAGGCGGGGAGGACAATGAGCAGTTCTTC. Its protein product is CASSLVEGGEDNEQFF.

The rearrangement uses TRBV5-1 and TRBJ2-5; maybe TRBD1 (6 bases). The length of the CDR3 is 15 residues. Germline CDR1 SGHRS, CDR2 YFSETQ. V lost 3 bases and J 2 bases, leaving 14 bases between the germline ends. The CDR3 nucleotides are TGCGCCAGCAGCTATTTACAGGGACATCAAGAGACCCAGTACTTC. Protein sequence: CASSYLQGHQETQYF. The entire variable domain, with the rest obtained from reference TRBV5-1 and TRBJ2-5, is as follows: KAGVTQTPRYLIKTRGQQVTLSCSPISGHRSVSWYQQTPGQGLQFLFEYFSETQRNKGNFPGRFSGRQFSNSRSEMNVSTLELGDSALYLCASSYLQGHQETQYFGPGTRLLVL.

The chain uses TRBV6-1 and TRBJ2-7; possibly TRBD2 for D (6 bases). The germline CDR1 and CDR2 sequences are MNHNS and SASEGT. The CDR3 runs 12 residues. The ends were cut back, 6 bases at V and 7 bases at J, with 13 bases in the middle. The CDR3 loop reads CASRGPGGEQYF. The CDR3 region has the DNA TGTGCCAGCAGGGGGCCCGGGGGTGAGCAGTACTTC.

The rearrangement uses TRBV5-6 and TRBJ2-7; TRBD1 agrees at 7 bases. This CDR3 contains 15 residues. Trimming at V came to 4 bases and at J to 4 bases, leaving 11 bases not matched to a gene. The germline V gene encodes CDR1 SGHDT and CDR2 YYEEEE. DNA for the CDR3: TGTGCCAGCAGCGGCCGGGACAGAGTTCCTTACGAGCAGTACTTC. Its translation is CASSGRDRVPYEQYF.

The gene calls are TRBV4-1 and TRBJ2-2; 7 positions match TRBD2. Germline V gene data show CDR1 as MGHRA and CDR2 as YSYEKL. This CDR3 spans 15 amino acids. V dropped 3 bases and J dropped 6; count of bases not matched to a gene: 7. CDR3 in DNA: TGCGCCAGCAGCCATGAAACTAGCGAAGCCGGGGAGCTGTTTTTT. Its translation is CASSHETSEAGELFF.

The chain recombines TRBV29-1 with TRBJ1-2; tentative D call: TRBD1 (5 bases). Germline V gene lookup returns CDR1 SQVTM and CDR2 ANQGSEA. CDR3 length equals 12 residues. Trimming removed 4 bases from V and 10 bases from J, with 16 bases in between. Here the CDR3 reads CSVGVAGKSYTF. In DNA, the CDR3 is TGCAGCGTTGGGGTGGCAGGGAAATCCTACACCTTC.

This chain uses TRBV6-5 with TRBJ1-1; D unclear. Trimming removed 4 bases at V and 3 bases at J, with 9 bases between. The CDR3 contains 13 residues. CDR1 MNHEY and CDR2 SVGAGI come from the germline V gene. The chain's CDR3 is CASSSQEYTEAFF. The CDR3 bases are TGTGCCAGCAGTTCTCAGGAATACACTGAAGCTTTCTTT.

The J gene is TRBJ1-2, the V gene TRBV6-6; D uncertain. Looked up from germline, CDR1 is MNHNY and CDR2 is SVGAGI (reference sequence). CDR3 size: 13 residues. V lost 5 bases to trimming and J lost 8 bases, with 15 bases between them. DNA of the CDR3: TGTGCCAGCAGTCCTCGGGTTTCTGGGGGCTACACCTTC. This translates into CASSPRVSGGYTF.

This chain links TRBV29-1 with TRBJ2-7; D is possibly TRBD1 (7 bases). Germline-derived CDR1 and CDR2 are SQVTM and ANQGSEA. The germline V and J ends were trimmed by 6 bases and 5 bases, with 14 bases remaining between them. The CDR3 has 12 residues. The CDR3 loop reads CSVAQGGHEQYF. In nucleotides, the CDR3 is TGCAGCGTCGCGCAGGGGGGCCACGAGCAGTACTTC.

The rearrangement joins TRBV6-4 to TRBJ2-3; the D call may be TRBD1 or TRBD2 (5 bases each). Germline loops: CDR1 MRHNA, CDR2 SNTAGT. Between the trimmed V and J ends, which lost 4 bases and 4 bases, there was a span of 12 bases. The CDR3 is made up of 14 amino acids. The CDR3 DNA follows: TGTGCCAGCAGTGCCTCAGGGAGCGCAGATACGCAGTATTTT. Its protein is CASSASGSADTQYF.